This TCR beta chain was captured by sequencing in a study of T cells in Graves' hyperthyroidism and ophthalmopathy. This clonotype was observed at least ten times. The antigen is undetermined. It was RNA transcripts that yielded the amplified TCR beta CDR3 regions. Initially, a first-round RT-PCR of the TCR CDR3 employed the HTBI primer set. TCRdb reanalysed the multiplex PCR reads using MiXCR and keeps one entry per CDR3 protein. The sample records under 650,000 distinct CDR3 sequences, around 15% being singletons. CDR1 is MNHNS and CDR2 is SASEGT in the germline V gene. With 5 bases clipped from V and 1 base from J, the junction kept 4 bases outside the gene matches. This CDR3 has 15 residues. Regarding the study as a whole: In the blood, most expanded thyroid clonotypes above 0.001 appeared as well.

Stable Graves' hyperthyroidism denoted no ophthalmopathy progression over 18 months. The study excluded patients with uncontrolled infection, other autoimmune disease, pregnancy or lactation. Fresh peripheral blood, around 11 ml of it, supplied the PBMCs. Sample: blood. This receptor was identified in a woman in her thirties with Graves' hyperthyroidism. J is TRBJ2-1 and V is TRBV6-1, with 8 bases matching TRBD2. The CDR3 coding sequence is TGTGCCAGCAGTTACGGCGGGAGGTCCTACAATGAGCAGTTCTTC. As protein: CASSYGGRSYNEQFF.